This T cell receptor beta chain stems from a study of shared clonotypes between healthy human individuals. For every subset, genomic DNA was evenly distributed across several immunoSEQ plates. Spread over ten immunoSEQ deep assay plates, unsorted PBMC DNA underwent sequencing. Sequenced by immunoSEQ multiplex PCR; TCRdb stores in-frame clones only, minus some. Of about half a million clones listed, roughly 77% are singletons. Unsorted samples relied on tens of millions of PBMCs, which served as the source of genomic DNA. The CDR3 has 14 residues. The germline CDR1 and CDR2 sequences are MGHRA and YSYEKL. The germline V and J ends were trimmed by 0 bases and 9 bases, with 12 bases remaining between them.

The material sequenced was PBMCs. The clonotype originates from a woman aged 40 to 50 in good health. Some clones in this sample may be carry-over from other donors' samples. The chain links TRBV4-1 to TRBJ2-1, with a tentative D call TRBD2 (5 bases). Here the CDR3 reads CASSQDWISGEQFF. The CDR3 DNA reads as TGCGCCAGCAGCCAAGACTGGATAAGCGGTGAGCAGTTCTTC.